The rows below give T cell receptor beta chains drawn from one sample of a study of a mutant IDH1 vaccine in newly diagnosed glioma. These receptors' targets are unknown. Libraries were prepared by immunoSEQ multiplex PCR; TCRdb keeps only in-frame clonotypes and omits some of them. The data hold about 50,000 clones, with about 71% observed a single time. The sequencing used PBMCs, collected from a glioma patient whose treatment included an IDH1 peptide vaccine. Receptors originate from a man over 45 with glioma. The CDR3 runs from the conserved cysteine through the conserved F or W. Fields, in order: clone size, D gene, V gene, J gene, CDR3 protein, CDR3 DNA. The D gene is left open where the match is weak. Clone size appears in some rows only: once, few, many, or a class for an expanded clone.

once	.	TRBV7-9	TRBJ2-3	CASSPSDREAQYF	TGTGCCAGCAGCCCTAGCGACAGGGAGGCGCAGTATTTT
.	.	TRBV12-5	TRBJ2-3	CASGLDGLRIRYF	TGTGCTAGTGGTCTGGACGGTCTCAGAATTCGATATTTT
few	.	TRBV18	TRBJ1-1	CASSREGGTEAFF	TGTGCCAGTTCCAGGGAGGGTGGGACTGAAGCTTTCTTT
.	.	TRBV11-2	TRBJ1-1	CASSPYAAQAFF	TGTGCCAGCAGCCCTTACGCAGCCCAAGCTTTCTTT
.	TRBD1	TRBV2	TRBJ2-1	CASSRDRVPYNEQFF	TGTGCCAGCAGTCGGGACAGGGTGCCCTACAATGAGCAGTTCTTC
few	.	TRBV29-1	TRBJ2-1	CSVADGDEQFF	TGCAGCGTTGCGGATGGCGATGAGCAGTTCTTC
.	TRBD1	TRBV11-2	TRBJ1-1	CASSPIGRGRNTEAFF	TGTGCCAGCAGCCCGATTGGCAGGGGGAGAAACACTGAAGCTTTCTTT
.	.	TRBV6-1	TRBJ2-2	CASSVSRDLAGELFF	TGTGCCAGCAGTGTATCCAGGGATCTGGCCGGGGAGCTGTTTTTT
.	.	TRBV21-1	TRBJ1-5	CASSIIRRLHSNQPQHF	TGTGCCAGCAGCATAATTAGGAGATTACATAGCAATCAGCCCCAGCATTTT
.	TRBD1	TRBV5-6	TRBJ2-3	CASSQDRGTWVDTQYF	TGTGCCAGCAGCCAGGACAGGGGGACCTGGGTAGATACGCAGTATTTT